The entry below gives a single T cell receptor beta chain sequence along with its context. The antigen is undetermined. The source of the sample is a study of siplizumab effects on memory and regulatory T cells. Study-wide points: Confirmatory evidence of suppressive function in proliferating siplizumab-culture Tregs was not obtained. The average Treg-derived proportion among mappable alloreactive CD4+ clones was about 70% with siplizumab versus under 35% in controls.

The assay was immunoSEQ multiplex PCR, and TCRdb's table has in-frame clones only and misses some. The repertoire includes about 120,000 clones, 80% to 95% of them detected once, and roughly 0.16% sits in the top ten. This CDR3 spans 11 amino acids. Germline CDR1 and CDR2: MDHEN and SYDVKM. The V end lost 4 bases, the J end lost 9 bases, and 9 bases lay between the germline ends. The clonotype originates from a human donor in good health. The specimen was non-Treg CD4+ T cells sorted from blood. The chain uses TRBV28 and TRBJ1-2; D is ambiguous. CDR3 protein: CASSSDFSYTF. In DNA form, the CDR3 reads TGTGCCAGCAGTTCGGACTTCAGCTACACCTTC.